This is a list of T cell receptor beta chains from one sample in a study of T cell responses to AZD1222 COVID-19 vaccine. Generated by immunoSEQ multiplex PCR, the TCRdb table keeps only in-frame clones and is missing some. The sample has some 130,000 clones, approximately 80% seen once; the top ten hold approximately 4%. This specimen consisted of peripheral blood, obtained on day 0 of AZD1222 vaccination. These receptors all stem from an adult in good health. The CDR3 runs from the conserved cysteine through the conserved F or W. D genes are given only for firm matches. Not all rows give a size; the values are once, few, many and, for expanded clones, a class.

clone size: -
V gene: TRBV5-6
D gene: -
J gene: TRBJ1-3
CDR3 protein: CASSLNRGNTIYF
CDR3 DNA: TGTGCCAGCAGCTTGAATAGGGGAAACACCATATATTTT

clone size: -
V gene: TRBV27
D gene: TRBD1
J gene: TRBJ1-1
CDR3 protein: CASSVIRTGLNTEAFF
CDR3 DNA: TGTGCCAGCAGTGTCATTCGGACAGGCTTGAACACTGAAGCTTTCTTT

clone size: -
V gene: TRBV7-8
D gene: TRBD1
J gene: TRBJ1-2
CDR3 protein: CASSPPLGQGFYGYTF
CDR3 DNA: TGTGCCAGCAGCCCCCCGTTGGGACAGGGGTTCTATGGCTACACCTTC

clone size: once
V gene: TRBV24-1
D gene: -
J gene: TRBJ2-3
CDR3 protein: CATSERVTDTQYF
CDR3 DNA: TGTGCCACCAGTGAGAGAGTTACAGATACGCAGTATTTT

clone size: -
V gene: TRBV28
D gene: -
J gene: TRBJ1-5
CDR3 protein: CASGLNGAGVNQPQHF
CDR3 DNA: TGTGCCAGCGGGCTTAATGGGGCAGGGGTCAATCAGCCCCAGCATTTT

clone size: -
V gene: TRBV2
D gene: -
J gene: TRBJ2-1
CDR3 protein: CASSEVGGEQFF
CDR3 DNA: TGTGCCAGCAGTGAAGTTGGGGGTGAGCAGTTCTTC

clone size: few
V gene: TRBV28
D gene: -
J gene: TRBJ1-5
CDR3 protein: CASSLPGGHQPQHF
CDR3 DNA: TGTGCCAGCAGTTTGCCCGGGGGCCATCAGCCCCAGCATTTT

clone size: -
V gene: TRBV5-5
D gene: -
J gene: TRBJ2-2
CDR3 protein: CASKRWGVTGELFF
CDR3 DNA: TGTGCCAGCAAGCGGTGGGGGGTCACCGGGGAGCTGTTTTTT

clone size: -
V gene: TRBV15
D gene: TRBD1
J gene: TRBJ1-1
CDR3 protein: CATSSRTGDTEAFF
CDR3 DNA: TGTGCCACCAGCAGTAGGACAGGGGACACTGAAGCTTTCTTT

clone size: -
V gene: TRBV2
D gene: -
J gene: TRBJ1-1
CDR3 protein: CASRWGEEAFF
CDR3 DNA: TGTGCCAGCAGGTGGGGAGAGGAAGCTTTCTTT